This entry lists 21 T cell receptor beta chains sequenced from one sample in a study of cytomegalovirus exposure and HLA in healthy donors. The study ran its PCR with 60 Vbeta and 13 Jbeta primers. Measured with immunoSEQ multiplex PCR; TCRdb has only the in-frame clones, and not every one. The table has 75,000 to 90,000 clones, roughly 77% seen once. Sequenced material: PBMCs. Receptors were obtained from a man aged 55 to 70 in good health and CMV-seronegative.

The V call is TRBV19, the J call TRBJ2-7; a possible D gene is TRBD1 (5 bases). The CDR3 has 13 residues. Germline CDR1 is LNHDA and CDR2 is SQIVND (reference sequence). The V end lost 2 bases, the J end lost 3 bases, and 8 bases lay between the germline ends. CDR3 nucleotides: TGTGCCAGTAGTATACAGGGATACTACGAGCAGTACTTC. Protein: CASSIQGYYEQYF.

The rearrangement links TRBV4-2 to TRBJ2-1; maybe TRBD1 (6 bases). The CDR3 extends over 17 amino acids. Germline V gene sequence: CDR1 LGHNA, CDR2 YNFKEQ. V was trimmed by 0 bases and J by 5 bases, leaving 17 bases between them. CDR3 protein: CASSQEDWDKLDNEQFF. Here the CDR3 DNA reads TGTGCCAGCAGCCAAGAAGATTGGGACAAACTCGACAATGAGCAGTTCTTC.

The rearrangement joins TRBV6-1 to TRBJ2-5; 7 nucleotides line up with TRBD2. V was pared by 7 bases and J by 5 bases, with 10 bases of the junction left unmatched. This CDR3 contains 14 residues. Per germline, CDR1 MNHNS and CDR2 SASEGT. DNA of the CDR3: TGTGCCAGCACCGGGAACACCGGGGGGGAGACCCAGTACTTC. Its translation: CASTGNTGGETQYF.

The CDR3 coding sequence is TGTGCCTGGAAAATTACAGGGGGCCCAGAGACCCAGTACTTC. Its translation: CAWKITGGPETQYF. The chain couples TRBV30 to TRBJ2-5, with 9 nucleotides matching TRBD1. V dropped 4 bases and J dropped 4; count of bases not matched to a gene: 7. The length of the CDR3 is 14 residues. Germline lookup yields CDR1 GTSNPN and CDR2 SVGIG (reference sequence).

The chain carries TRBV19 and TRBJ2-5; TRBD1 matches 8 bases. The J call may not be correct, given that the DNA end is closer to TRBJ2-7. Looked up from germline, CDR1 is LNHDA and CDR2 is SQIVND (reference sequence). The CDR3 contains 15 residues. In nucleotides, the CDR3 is TGTGCCAGTAGTATAGTAACAGGGGGAAACTACGAGCAGTACTTC. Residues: CASSIVTGGNYEQYF.

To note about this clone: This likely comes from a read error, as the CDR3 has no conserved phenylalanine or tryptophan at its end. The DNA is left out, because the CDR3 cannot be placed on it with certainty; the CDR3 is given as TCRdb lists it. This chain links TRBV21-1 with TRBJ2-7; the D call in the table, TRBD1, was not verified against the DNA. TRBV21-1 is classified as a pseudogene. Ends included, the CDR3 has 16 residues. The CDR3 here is CASSGPTGIWPYEQYL.

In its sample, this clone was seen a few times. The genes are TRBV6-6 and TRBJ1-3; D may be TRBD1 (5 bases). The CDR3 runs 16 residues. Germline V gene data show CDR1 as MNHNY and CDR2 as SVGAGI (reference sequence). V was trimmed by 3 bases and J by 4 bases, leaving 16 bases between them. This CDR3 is CASSYDSGNTGNTIYF. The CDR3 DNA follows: TGTGCCAGCAGTTATGATTCAGGGAATACCGGAAACACCATATATTTT.

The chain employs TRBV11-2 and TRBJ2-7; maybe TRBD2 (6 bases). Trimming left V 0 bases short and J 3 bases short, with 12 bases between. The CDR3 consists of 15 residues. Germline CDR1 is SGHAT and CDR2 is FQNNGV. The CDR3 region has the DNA TGTGCCAGCAGCTTAGAAGGTGGGGGGTTCTACGAGCAGTACTTC. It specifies CASSLEGGGFYEQYF.

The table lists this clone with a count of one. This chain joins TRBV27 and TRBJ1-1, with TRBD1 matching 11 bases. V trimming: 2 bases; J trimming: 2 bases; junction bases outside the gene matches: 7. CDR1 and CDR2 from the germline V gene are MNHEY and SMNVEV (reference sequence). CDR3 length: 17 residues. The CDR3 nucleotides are TGTGCCAGCAGTTTAATTGGACAGGGGGCAGGTAACACTGAAGCTTTCTTT. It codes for CASSLIGQGAGNTEAFF.

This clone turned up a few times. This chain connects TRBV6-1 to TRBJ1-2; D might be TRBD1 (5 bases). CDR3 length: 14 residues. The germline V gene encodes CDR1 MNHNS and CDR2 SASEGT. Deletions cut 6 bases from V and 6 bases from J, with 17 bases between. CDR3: CASSPNRGTDGYTF. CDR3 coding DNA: TGTGCCAGCAGCCCAAACCGGGGGACGGATGGCTACACCTTC.

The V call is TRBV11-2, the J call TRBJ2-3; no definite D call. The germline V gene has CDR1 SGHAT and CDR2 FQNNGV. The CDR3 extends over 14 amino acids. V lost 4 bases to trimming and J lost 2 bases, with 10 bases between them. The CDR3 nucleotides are TGTGCCAGCAGCTCGTTAGAATACACAGATACGCAGTATTTT. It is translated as CASSSLEYTDTQYF.

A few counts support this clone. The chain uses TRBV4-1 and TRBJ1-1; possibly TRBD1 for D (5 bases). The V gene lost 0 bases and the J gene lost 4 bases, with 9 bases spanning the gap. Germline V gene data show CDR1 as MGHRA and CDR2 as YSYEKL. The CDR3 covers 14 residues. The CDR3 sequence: CASSQDNGGTEAFF. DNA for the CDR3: TGCGCCAGCAGCCAAGATAACGGGGGCACTGAAGCTTTCTTT.

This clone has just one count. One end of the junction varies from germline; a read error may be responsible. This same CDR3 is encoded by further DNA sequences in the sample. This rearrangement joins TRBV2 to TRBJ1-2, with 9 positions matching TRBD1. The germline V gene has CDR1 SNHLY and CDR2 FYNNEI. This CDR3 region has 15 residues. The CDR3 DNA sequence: TGTGCCAGCAGTGCGGACAGGGGAGGGGATGGGGGCTACACCTTT. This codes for CASSADRGGDGGYTF.

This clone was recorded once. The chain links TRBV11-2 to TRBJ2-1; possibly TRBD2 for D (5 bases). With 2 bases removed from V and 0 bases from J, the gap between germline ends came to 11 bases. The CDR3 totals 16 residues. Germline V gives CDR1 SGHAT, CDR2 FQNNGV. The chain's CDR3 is CASSLLRGSSYNEQFF. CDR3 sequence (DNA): TGTGCCAGCAGCTTACTCCGGGGTAGCTCCTACAATGAGCAGTTCTTC.

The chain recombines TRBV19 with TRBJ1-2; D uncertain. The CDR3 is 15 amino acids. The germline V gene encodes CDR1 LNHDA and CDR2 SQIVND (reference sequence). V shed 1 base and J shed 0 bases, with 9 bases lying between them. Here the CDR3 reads CASSIGRQANYGYTF. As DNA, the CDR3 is TGTGCCAGTAGTATAGGGAGGCAAGCTAACTATGGCTACACCTTC.

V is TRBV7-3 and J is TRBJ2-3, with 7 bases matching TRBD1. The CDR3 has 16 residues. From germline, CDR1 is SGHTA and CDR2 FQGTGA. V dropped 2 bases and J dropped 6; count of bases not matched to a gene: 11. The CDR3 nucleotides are TGTGCCAGCAGCTTATCCGGGACAGCCCGACCCGATACGCAGTATTTT. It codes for CASSLSGTARPDTQYF.

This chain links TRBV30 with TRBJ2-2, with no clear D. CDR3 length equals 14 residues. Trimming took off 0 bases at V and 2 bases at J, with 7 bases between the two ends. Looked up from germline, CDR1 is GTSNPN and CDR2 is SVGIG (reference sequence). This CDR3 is CAWSVLHNTGELFF. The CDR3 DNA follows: TGTGCCTGGAGTGTACTACACAACACCGGGGAGCTGTTTTTT.

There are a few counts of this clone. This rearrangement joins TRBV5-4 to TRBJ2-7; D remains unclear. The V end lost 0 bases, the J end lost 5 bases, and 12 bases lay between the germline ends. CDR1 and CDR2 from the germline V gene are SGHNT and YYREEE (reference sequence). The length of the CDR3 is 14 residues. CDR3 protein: CASSLDVGADEQYF. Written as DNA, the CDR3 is TGTGCCAGCAGCTTGGATGTGGGTGCGGACGAGCAGTACTTC. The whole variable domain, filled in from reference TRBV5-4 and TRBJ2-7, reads ETGVTQSPTHLIKTRGQQVTLRCSSQSGHNTVSWYQQALGQGPQFIFQYYREEENGRGNFPPRFSGLQFPNYSSELNVNALELDDSALYLCASSLDVGADEQYFGPGTRLTVT.

The CDR3 region has the DNA TGTGCCAGCAGCTTAGCGCTAACAACTACTAATGAGGAGCTGTTTTTT. Its translation: CASSLALTTTNEELFF. The genes are TRBV7-9 and TRBJ1-4, with D hard to call. The DNA end favors TRBJ2-2, so the J call may be wrong. Germline loops: CDR1 SEHNR, CDR2 FQNEAQ (reference sequence). This CDR3 has 16 amino acids.

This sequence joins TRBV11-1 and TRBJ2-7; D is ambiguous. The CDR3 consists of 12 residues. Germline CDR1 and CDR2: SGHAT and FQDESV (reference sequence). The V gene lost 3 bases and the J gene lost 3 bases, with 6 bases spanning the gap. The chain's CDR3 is CASSFSGYEQYF. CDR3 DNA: TGTGCCAGCAGCTTTTCAGGCTACGAGCAGTACTTC.

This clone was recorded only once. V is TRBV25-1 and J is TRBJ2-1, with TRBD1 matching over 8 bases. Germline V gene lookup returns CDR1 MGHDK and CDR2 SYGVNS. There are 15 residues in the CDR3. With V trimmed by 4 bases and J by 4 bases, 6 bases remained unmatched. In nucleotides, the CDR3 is TGTGCCAGCAGTGGCCGGGACAGGCCGTACAATGAGCAGTTCTTC. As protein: CASSGRDRPYNEQFF.